The T cell receptor (beta chain) under discussion was sequenced for a study of blood T cell repertoires in COVID-19. Turning to the study itself: Italy, Spain and the United States were the sources of the convalescent and acute COVID-19 samples.

Recruits, aged about 18 to 95 years, lived in 24 US areas. In assigning cohorts, the study relied on participant-reported clinical history. In the original processing: Amplification of reference gene primers was used by the study to estimate nucleated cell counts. Clones were sequenced by immunoSEQ multiplex PCR, and TCRdb holds only the in-frame ones, with some missing. V, J and clone size derive from that table, while D and trimming were established from the DNA sequence. The table shows about 200,000 clones, with around 86% occurring only once. Trimming took 2 bases from V and 2 from J, leaving 7 bases between them. The CDR3 is 14 amino acids. Germline values: CDR1 KGHSH, CDR2 LQKENI.

The specimen sequenced was PBMCs or T cells enriched from blood (not recorded which). This receptor was identified in a woman in her forties with acute COVID-19. The gene calls are TRBV18 and TRBJ1-3; D remains ambiguous. The CDR3 region has the DNA TGTGCCAGCTCACCAGTCGAGACTGGAAACACCATATATTTT. This codes for CASSPVETGNTIYF. The full variable domain, completed using reference TRBV18 and TRBJ1-3, is NAGVMQNPRHLVRRRGQEARLRCSPMKGHSHVYWYRQLPEEGLKFMVYLQKENIIDESGMPKERFSAEFPKEGPSILRIQQVVRGDSAAYFCASSPVETGNTIYFGEGSWLTVV.